The 14 T cell receptor beta chains in this list originate from one sample, sequenced in a study of graft-versus-host responses after intestinal transplantation. Their cognate antigens are unknown. TCRdb's table, derived via immunoSEQ multiplex PCR, lists solely in-frame clones and lacks some. The repertoire has around 110,000 clones, approximately 90% of them found once; the top ten carry about 0.18%. Here the sequenced sample was unstimulated CD4+ T cells sorted from spleen or lymph node cells, taken before intestinal transplant. All receptors derive from a human donor who received an intestinal transplant.

The rearrangement uses TRBV4-2 and TRBJ2-7; 13 nucleotides align to TRBD2. Germline V lookup: CDR1 LGHNA, CDR2 YNFKEQ. The CDR3 runs to 16 residues. V shed 4 bases, J shed 3 bases, and the junction held 6 bases outside the gene matches. The CDR3 nucleotides are TGTGCCAGCAGCCGCCGACTAGCGGGAGGAAACTACGAGCAGTACTTC. This sequence encodes CASSRRLAGGNYEQYF.

V is TRBV5-1 and J is TRBJ1-1, with 8 bases fitting TRBD1. Trimming cost V 4 bases and J 4 bases; bases outside gene matches: 12. The CDR3 has 16 amino acids. Germline lookup yields CDR1 SGHRS and CDR2 YFSETQ. For the CDR3, the DNA is TGCGCCAGCAGCCGCTACTCAGGACAGGGTCGCACTGAAGCTTTCTTT. It encodes CASSRYSGQGRTEAFF.

This clone has a single count. The V call is TRBV9, the J call TRBJ2-6; TRBD1 aligns across 9 bases. V gave up 2 bases and J gave up 0 bases; unmatched junction bases: 3. Germline V CDR1 and CDR2: SGDLS, YYNGEE. The length of the CDR3 is 17 residues. This chain's CDR3 is CASSVDRGSSGANVLTF. CDR3 sequence (DNA): TGTGCCAGCAGCGTTGACAGGGGGAGCTCTGGGGCCAACGTCCTGACTTTC.

This chain uses TRBV11-2 with TRBJ1-6, with no clear D. Germline values: CDR1 SGHAT, CDR2 FQNNGV. V was pared by 3 bases and J by 7 bases, with 4 bases between. The CDR3 is made up of 12 amino acids. CDR3 nucleotide sequence: TGTGCCAGCAGCTTCTCGAATTCACCCCTCCACTTT. It is translated as CASSFSNSPLHF.

The chain recombines TRBV29-1 with TRBJ2-7; weak D call: TRBD1 (6 bases). The CDR3 sequence is 12 residues long. V gave up 3 bases and J gave up 5 bases, with 11 bases separating them. Per the germline V gene, CDR1 is SQVTM and CDR2 is ANQGSEA. CDR3 region: CSVDQGINEQYF. In DNA form, the CDR3 reads TGCAGCGTTGACCAGGGGATCAACGAGCAGTACTTC.

The V and J genes are TRBV6-1 and TRBJ2-2, with D uncertain. The germline V gene has CDR1 MNHNS and CDR2 SASEGT. Trimming stripped 3 bases from V and 8 bases from J, with 10 bases between. The CDR3 extends over 13 amino acids. The CDR3, as DNA: TGTGCCAGCAGTGAGTGGGTACTAGGGGAGCTGTTTTTT. This encodes CASSEWVLGELFF.

The chain links TRBV6-5 to TRBJ1-2, with D possibly matching TRBD1 (5 bases). The V end was cut by 2 bases, the J end by 2 bases, with 12 bases between. In germline, CDR1 is MNHEY, CDR2 SVGAGI. The CDR3 has 15 residues. The CDR3 nucleotides read TGTGCCAGCAGTTACCGGGCCAAGGGGAACTATGGCTACACCTTC. Protein: CASSYRAKGNYGYTF.

V is TRBV28 and J is TRBJ1-1; 8 bases fit TRBD1. The V gene end was trimmed by 5 bases and the J gene end by 1 base; junction bases not matched to a gene: 6. CDR1 MDHEN and CDR2 SYDVKM come from the germline V gene. There are 15 residues in the CDR3. CDR3 sequence reads: CASSTGGTGNTEAFF. CDR3 sequence (DNA): TGTGCCAGCAGTACCGGGGGGACAGGGAACACTGAAGCTTTCTTT.

The CDR3 DNA follows: TGTGCCTGGAGTCGATGGGGGCGCGTTAATTCACCCCTCCACTTT. Amino acids: CAWSRWGRVNSPLHF. The chain has TRBV30 and TRBJ1-6; the D gene is possibly TRBD1 (6 bases). The CDR3 extends over 15 amino acids. Trimming left V 2 bases short and J 6 bases short, with 14 bases between. Germline V lookup: CDR1 GTSNPN, CDR2 SVGIG (reference sequence).

The chain couples TRBV27 to TRBJ1-1; D may be TRBD1 (5 bases). Germline-derived CDR1 and CDR2 are MNHEY and SMNVEV (reference sequence). Between the trimmed V and J ends, which lost 4 bases and 5 bases, there was a span of 11 bases. CDR3 length: 13 amino acids. The DNA for the CDR3 is TGTGCCAGCAGTTCAAACAGGTGGACTGAAGCTTTCTTT. Translated, it gives CASSSNRWTEAFF.

This rearrangement joins TRBV2 to TRBJ2-2; tentatively, D is TRBD1 (5 bases). This CDR3 region has 17 residues. Germline-derived CDR1 and CDR2 are SNHLY and FYNNEI. V was clipped by 3 bases and J by 4 bases, with 18 bases between them. CDR3 sequence: CASSDGGHASGTGELFF. The CDR3 bases are TGTGCCAGCAGTGATGGCGGACACGCGAGTGGCACCGGGGAGCTGTTTTTT. The full variable domain, rest sourced from reference TRBV2 and TRBJ2-2, is EPEVTQTPSHQVTQMGQEVILRCVPISNHLYFYWYRQILGQKVEFLVSFYNNEISEKSEIFDDQFSVERPDGSNFTLKIRSTKLEDSAMYFCASSDGGHASGTGELFFGEGSRLTVL.

The chain has TRBV6-5 and TRBJ2-7, with TRBD1 identical over 8 bases. The CDR3 covers 14 residues. The germline gives CDR1 MNHEY, CDR2 SVGAGI. Unmatched junction bases numbered 7, after V lost 6 bases and J lost 3 bases. CDR3: CASSPDRGIYEQYF. CDR3 in DNA: TGTGCCAGCAGCCCCGACAGGGGCATCTACGAGCAGTACTTC.

This clone was recorded only once. This chain uses TRBV5-1 with TRBJ1-2, with TRBD1 matching over 9 bases. Unmatched junction bases numbered 7, after V lost 3 bases and J lost 7 bases. Germline V lookup: CDR1 SGHRS, CDR2 YFSETQ. The CDR3 sequence is 14 residues long. The CDR3 loop reads CASSSETGGFGYTF. The CDR3 bases are TGCGCCAGCAGCTCAGAGACAGGGGGATTTGGCTACACCTTC.

Details on this clone: The junction and the germline gene differ at one end; a read error may be behind it. The rearrangement uses TRBV19 and TRBJ1-3; D is undetermined. This CDR3 is 13 amino acids long. CDR1 and CDR2 (germline): LNHDA, SQIVND (reference sequence). CDR3 region: CASSIAHGDTIYF. The CDR3 nucleotides are TGTGCCAGTAGTATAGCCCATGGAGACACCATATATTTT.